The 24 T cell receptor beta chains listed next were all sequenced from one sample in a study of blood T cell repertoires in COVID-19. Assay used: immunoSEQ multiplex PCR; TCRdb lists only in-frame clones, some missing. The sample contains fewer than 400,000 clones, 85% to 90% of which appear only once. Material for sequencing was PBMCs or T cells enriched from blood (not recorded which). The receptors were gathered from a woman aged 25 to 39 who had recovered from COVID-19.

The chain employs TRBV7-8 and TRBJ1-6; 7 bases agree with TRBD1. CDR3 length: 15 residues. J lost 4 bases, V lost 5 bases, and 5 bases had no gene match. Germline loops: CDR1 SGHVS, CDR2 FQNEAQ. The DNA of the CDR3 is TGTGCCAGCAGCCAACAGGGGCAGTATAATTCACCCCTCCACTTT. As protein: CASSQQGQYNSPLHF.

This clone was found once. The V and J genes are TRBV25-1 and TRBJ2-1; D might be TRBD1 (6 bases). This CDR3 contains 14 residues. Germline V lookup: CDR1 MGHDK, CDR2 SYGVNS. Trimming stripped 5 bases from V and 6 bases from J, with 14 bases between. The CDR3 spells CASSSGYRVNEQFF. Written as DNA, the CDR3 is TGTGCCAGCAGTAGCGGCTACAGGGTCAATGAGCAGTTCTTC.

The V and J genes are TRBV7-3 and TRBJ2-2; TRBD2 aligns across 7 bases. CDR3 size: 16 residues. The germline V gene has CDR1 SGHTA and CDR2 FQGTGA. Unmatched junction bases numbered 9, after V lost 3 bases and J lost 5 bases. CDR3 coding DNA: TGTGCCAGCAGCTTCCCGGGGACTACCACAACCGGGGAGCTGTTTTTT. This sequence encodes CASSFPGTTTTGELFF.

This clone showed up just once. The genes are TRBV11-2 and TRBJ2-5, with a tentative D call TRBD1 (6 bases). Per the germline V gene, CDR1 is SGHAT and CDR2 is FQNNGV. V shed 5 bases and J shed 1 base, with 11 bases lying between them. There are 14 residues in the CDR3. The CDR3 loop reads CASSPNRAQETQYF. CDR3 DNA sequence: TGTGCCAGCAGCCCTAACAGGGCCCAAGAGACCCAGTACTTC.

CDR3 in amino acids: CASSDGFMTDTQYF. DNA for the CDR3: TGCGCCAGCAGTGATGGCTTTATGACAGATACGCAGTATTTT. V is TRBV10-1 and J is TRBJ2-3; D uncertain. Trimming left V 3 bases short and J 3 bases short, with 10 bases between. The CDR3 length is 14 residues. From germline, CDR1 is WNHNN and CDR2 SYGVQD (reference sequence).

For the CDR3, the DNA is TGTGCCAGCAGCTTAGACCCGGGGGGCAAGCAGTTCTTC. Its translation: CASSLDPGGKQFF. The chain links TRBV11-3 to TRBJ2-1; D is possibly TRBD2 (7 bases). The V end lost 0 bases, the J end lost 11 bases, and 11 bases lay between the germline ends. CDR1 SGHNT and CDR2 YENEEA come from the germline V gene. The CDR3 spans 13 residues.

This chain links TRBV9 with TRBJ2-1; 10 bases fit TRBD2. The germline V gene has CDR1 SGDLS and CDR2 YYNGEE. The V gene end was trimmed by 4 bases and the J gene end by 4 bases; junction bases not matched to a gene: 11. The CDR3 has 17 residues. The CDR3 here is CASSLSAPSGGYNEQFF. The CDR3 coding sequence is TGTGCCAGCAGCTTGAGTGCCCCTAGCGGGGGATACAATGAGCAGTTCTTC.

This chain uses TRBV29-1 with TRBJ2-7, with TRBD2 identical over 8 bases. The CDR3 covers 13 residues. The junction had 8 bases not matched to a gene; V was cut back by 4 bases and J by 6 bases. CDR1 and CDR2 (germline): SQVTM, ANQGSEA. CDR3 amino acids: CSVGREGRSEQYF. The CDR3 DNA is TGCAGCGTTGGACGGGAGGGCCGCAGCGAGCAGTACTTC.

This rearrangement joins TRBV10-3 to TRBJ1-1; a weak D match, TRBD1 (5 bases). Germline assignment: CDR1 ENHRY and CDR2 SYGVKD. V was clipped by 4 bases and J by 7 bases, with 13 bases between them. The CDR3 spans 13 residues. The CDR3 loop is CAISGDSADEAFF. DNA of the CDR3: TGTGCCATCAGTGGAGACAGCGCTGATGAAGCTTTCTTT.

The V and J genes are TRBV25-1 and TRBJ2-3; 12 nucleotides line up with TRBD1. The germline V gene encodes CDR1 MGHDK and CDR2 SYGVNS. The CDR3 has 18 residues. Trimming at V came to 3 bases and at J to 2 bases, leaving 9 bases not matched to a gene. The DNA of the CDR3 is TGTGCCAGCAGTGACGGGACAGGGGGCAGTGGTAACACAGATACGCAGTATTTT. It yields the protein CASSDGTGGSGNTDTQYF.

V usage is TRBV5-6 and J usage is TRBJ2-2; 12 nucleotides align to TRBD2. CDR3 length: 13 residues. The trim removed 10 bases at V and 4 bases at J, leaving 2 bases unmatched. Germline values: CDR1 SGHDT, CDR2 YYEEEE. This chain's CDR3 is CASTSGGTGELFF. CDR3 bases: TGTGCCTCGACTAGCGGGGGCACCGGGGAGCTGTTTTTT.

V usage is TRBV5-1 and J usage is TRBJ2-3; D is ambiguous. Germline CDR1 SGHRS, CDR2 YFSETQ. The CDR3 loop spans 16 amino acids. V lost 0 bases and J 0 bases, leaving 11 bases between the germline ends. The CDR3 loop reads CASSLVVAASTDTQYF. CDR3 DNA sequence: TGCGCCAGCAGCTTGGTGGTAGCAGCTAGCACAGATACGCAGTATTTT.

This chain uses TRBV12-5 with TRBJ1-5, with D perhaps matching TRBD1 (6 bases). Trimming removed 5 bases from V and 7 bases from J, with 12 bases in between. The CDR3 contains 13 residues. CDR1 is LGHNT and CDR2 is FRNRAP in the germline V gene. CDR3 in amino acids: CASGRAGVQPQHF. CDR3 in DNA: TGTGCTAGTGGTCGGGCAGGGGTCCAGCCCCAGCATTTT.

The J gene is TRBJ2-3, the V gene TRBV6-5; D not certain. V was trimmed by 6 bases and J by 2 bases, leaving 9 bases between them. The CDR3 contains 13 residues. The germline V gene encodes CDR1 MNHEY and CDR2 SVGAGI. The CDR3 spells CASRRDNTDTQYF. CDR3 nucleotides: TGTGCCAGCAGACGAGACAACACAGATACGCAGTATTTT.

The gene calls are TRBV27 and TRBJ1-1, with no clear D. This CDR3 is 14 amino acids long. Per germline, CDR1 MNHEY and CDR2 SMNVEV (reference sequence). Between the trimmed V and J ends, which lost 5 bases and 0 bases, there was a span of 10 bases. CDR3 in amino acids: CASSPTGMNTEAFF. For the CDR3, the DNA is TGTGCCAGCAGTCCGACCGGGATGAACACTGAAGCTTTCTTT.

The rearrangement joins TRBV27 to TRBJ2-1, with a weak D call TRBD1 (5 bases). The CDR3 is made up of 16 amino acids. In germline, CDR1 is MNHEY, CDR2 SMNVEV (reference sequence). Trimming removed 2 bases at V and 4 bases at J, with 15 bases between. The CDR3 sequence is CASSLDASRVYNEQFF. The CDR3 DNA sequence: TGTGCCAGCAGTTTAGATGCATCCAGGGTGTACAATGAGCAGTTCTTC.

The genes are TRBV14 and TRBJ2-7, with D hard to call. From germline, CDR1 is SGHDN and CDR2 FVKESK. This CDR3 comprises 11 residues. V shed 5 bases and J shed 4 bases, with 6 bases lying between them. In DNA, the CDR3 is TGTGCCAGCAGCGCCCGGTACGAGCAGTACTTC. Amino acid sequence: CASSARYEQYF. Full variable domain (missing parts from reference TRBV14 and TRBJ2-7): EAGVTQFPSHSVIEKGQTVTLRCDPISGHDNLYWYRRVMGKEIKFLLHFVKESKQDESGMPNNRFLAERTGGTYSTLKVQPAELEDSGVYFCASSARYEQYFGPGTRLTVT.

The rearrangement links TRBV2 to TRBJ1-5; 8 bases agree with TRBD1. CDR3 length: 16 residues. V trimming: 6 bases; J trimming: 3 bases; junction bases outside the gene matches: 10. Looked up from germline, CDR1 is SNHLY and CDR2 is FYNNEI. CDR3 region: CASSLNPTGANQPQHF. As DNA, the CDR3 is TGTGCCAGCAGCCTAAACCCGACAGGGGCCAATCAGCCCCAGCATTTT.

The rearrangement joins TRBV5-4 to TRBJ1-1, with unresolved D. In germline, CDR1 is SGHNT, CDR2 YYREEE (reference sequence). This CDR3 is 14 amino acids long. Trimming removed 2 bases at V and 0 bases at J, with 8 bases between. CDR3 sequence (DNA): TGTGCCAGCAGCTTTCGAGGCATGAACACTGAAGCTTTCTTT. This encodes CASSFRGMNTEAFF.

The chain carries TRBV9 and TRBJ1-3; D is uncertain. Per germline, CDR1 SGDLS and CDR2 YYNGEE. Trimming removed 0 bases from V and 1 base from J, with 8 bases in between. This CDR3 is built from 15 residues. Here the CDR3 reads CASSVGAGSGNTIYF. In DNA form, the CDR3 reads TGTGCCAGCAGCGTAGGGGCAGGTTCTGGAAACACCATATATTTT.

This clone was seen once. The V call is TRBV19, the J call TRBJ2-7; 7 bases align to TRBD2. The CDR3 length is 15 residues. V shed 6 bases and J 2 bases; nucleotides not matched to a gene: 10. Germline V CDR1 and CDR2: LNHDA, SQIVND (reference sequence). The CDR3 sequence is CASSFGRGQPYEQYF. In nucleotides, the CDR3 is TGTGCCAGTAGCTTTGGGAGGGGTCAACCCTACGAGCAGTACTTC.

The chain is built from TRBV11-3 and TRBJ1-1; the match to TRBD1 covers 7 bases. Germline values: CDR1 SGHNT, CDR2 YENEEA. The V gene end was trimmed by 3 bases and the J gene end by 5 bases; junction bases not matched to a gene: 3. The CDR3 totals 13 residues. The CDR3 sequence: CASSLATGTEAFF. Written as DNA, the CDR3 is TGTGCCAGCAGCTTGGCGACAGGGACTGAAGCTTTCTTT. Looking up the rest from reference TRBV11-3 and TRBJ1-1 gives the full variable domain: EAGVVQSPRYKIIEKKQPVAFWCNPISGHNTLYWYLQNLGQGPELLIRYENEEAVDDSQLPKDRFSAERLKGVDSTLKIQPAELGDSAVYLCASSLATGTEAFFGQGTRLTVV.

This CDR3 is CASSSYARDRYTEAFF. In DNA form, the CDR3 reads TGTGCCAGCAGTTCGTACGCCCGGGACAGATACACTGAAGCTTTCTTT. The J gene is TRBJ1-1, the V gene TRBV28, with 7 bases that match TRBD1. Looked up from germline, CDR1 is MDHEN and CDR2 is SYDVKM. J was trimmed by 3 bases and V by 4 bases; bases with no gene match: 11. The CDR3 is made up of 16 amino acids.

This sequence joins TRBV5-1 and TRBJ1-2; D is unresolved. The CDR3 is 13 residues long. The V end lost 5 bases, the J end lost 5 bases, and 13 bases lay between the germline ends. From germline, CDR1 is SGHRS and CDR2 YFSETQ. The CDR3 DNA sequence: TGCGCCAGCAGTACCGGGGAACCGTATGGCTACACCTTC. Translation: CASSTGEPYGYTF.